The 4 T cell receptor beta chains below were found in one sample sequenced in a study of blood T cell repertoires in COVID-19. Profiled with immunoSEQ multiplex PCR; TCRdb holds only in-frame clones, not every one. The table lists 60,000 to 80,000 clones, 65% to 90% of them singletons, with roughly 23% in the top ten. The sequenced material came from peripheral blood. These receptors all stem from a man over 45 with acute or convalescent COVID-19.

The chain has TRBV24-1 and TRBJ2-5; D may be TRBD1 (6 bases). Trimming took off 4 bases at V and 2 bases at J, with 13 bases between the two ends. The CDR3 extends over 15 amino acids. Germline lookup yields CDR1 KGHDR and CDR2 SFDVKD. This chain's CDR3 is CATSDPTGNQETQYF. CDR3 DNA: TGTGCCACCAGTGACCCCACAGGGAATCAAGAGACCCAGTACTTC.

The rearrangement uses TRBV19 and TRBJ1-5; D not resolved. The length of the CDR3 is 15 residues. Germline CDR1 reads LNHDA; CDR2 reads SQIVND (reference sequence). V was trimmed by 0 bases and J by 1 base, leaving 7 bases between them. CDR3: CASSIDSGSNQPQHF. CDR3 bases: TGTGCCAGTAGTATAGACAGTGGCAGCAATCAGCCCCAGCATTTT. The full variable domain, its missing parts supplied by reference TRBV19 and TRBJ1-5, is DGGITQSPKYLFRKEGQNVTLSCEQNLNHDAMYWYRQDPGQGLRLIYYSQIVNDFQKGDIAEGYSVSREKKESFPLTVTSAQKNPTAFYLCASSIDSGSNQPQHFGDGTRLSIL.

This clone was counted a single time. V and J are TRBV28 and TRBJ1-1; unclear D gene. Trimming removed 2 bases at V and 3 bases at J, with 25 bases between. The germline V gene encodes CDR1 MDHEN and CDR2 SYDVKM. The CDR3 loop spans 19 amino acids. The CDR3 bases are TGTGCCAGCAGTTTACTGACGGGTGGCGAGGAGGCCATGGACACTGAAGCTTTCTTT. Amino acid sequence: CASSLLTGGEEAMDTEAFF.

The count of this clone is one. The chain uses TRBV5-1 and TRBJ2-2; 7 bases align to TRBD1. The length of the CDR3 is 14 residues. V gave up 7 bases and J gave up 0 bases; unmatched junction bases: 3. The V gene's germline CDR1 is SGHRS and CDR2 YFSETQ. This CDR3 reads CASAGTANTGELFF. The CDR3 DNA reads TGCGCCAGCGCAGGGACAGCGAACACCGGGGAGCTGTTTTTT. Using reference TRBV5-1 and TRBJ2-2 for the parts outside the CDR3, the full variable domain is KAGVTQTPRYLIKTRGQQVTLSCSPISGHRSVSWYQQTPGQGLQFLFEYFSETQRNKGNFPGRFSGRQFSNSRSEMNVSTLELGDSALYLCASAGTANTGELFFGEGSRLTVL.